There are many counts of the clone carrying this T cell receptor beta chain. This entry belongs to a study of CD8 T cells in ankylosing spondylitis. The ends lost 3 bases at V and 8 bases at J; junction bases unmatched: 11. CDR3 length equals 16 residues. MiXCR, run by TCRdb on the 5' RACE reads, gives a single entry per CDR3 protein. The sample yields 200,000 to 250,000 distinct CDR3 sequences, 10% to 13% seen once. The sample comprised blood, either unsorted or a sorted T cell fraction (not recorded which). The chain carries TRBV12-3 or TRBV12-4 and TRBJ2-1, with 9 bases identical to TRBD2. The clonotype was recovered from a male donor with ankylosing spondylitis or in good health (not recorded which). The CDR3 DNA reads TGTGCCAGCAGTTTGCCGGGGACTAGCCGAAGTCATGAGCAGTTCTTC. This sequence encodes CASSLPGTSRSHEQFF.